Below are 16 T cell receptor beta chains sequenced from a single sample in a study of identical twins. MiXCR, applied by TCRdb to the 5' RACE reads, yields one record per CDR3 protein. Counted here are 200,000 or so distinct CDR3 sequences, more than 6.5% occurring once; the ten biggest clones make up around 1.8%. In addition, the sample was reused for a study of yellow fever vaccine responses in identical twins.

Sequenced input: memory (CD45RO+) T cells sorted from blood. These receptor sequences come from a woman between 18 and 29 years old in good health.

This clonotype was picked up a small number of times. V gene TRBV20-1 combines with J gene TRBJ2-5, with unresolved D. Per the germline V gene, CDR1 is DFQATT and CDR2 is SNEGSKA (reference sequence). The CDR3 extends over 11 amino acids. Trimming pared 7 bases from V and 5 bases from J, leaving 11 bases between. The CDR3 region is CSVPSLETQYF. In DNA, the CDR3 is TGCAGTGTGCCCTCCTTGGAGACCCAGTACTTC.

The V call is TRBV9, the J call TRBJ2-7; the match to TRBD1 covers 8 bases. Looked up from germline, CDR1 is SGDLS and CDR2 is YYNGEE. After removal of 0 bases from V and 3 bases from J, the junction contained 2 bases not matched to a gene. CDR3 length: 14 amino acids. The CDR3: CASSVATGGYEQYF. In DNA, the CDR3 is TGTGCCAGCAGCGTAGCTACAGGGGGCTACGAGCAGTACTTC. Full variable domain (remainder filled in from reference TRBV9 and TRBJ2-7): DSGVTQTPKHLITATGQRVTLRCSPRSGDLSVYWYQQSLDQGLQFLIQYYNGEERAKGNILERFSAQQFPDLHSELNLSSLELGDSALYFCASSVATGGYEQYFGPGTRLTVT.

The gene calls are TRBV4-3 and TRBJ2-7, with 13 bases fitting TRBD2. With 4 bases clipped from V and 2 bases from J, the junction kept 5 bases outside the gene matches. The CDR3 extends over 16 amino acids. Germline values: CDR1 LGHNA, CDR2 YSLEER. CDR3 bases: TGCGCCAGCAGCCGCCCCGGGACTAGCGGGGCCTACGAGCAGTACTTC. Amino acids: CASSRPGTSGAYEQYF.

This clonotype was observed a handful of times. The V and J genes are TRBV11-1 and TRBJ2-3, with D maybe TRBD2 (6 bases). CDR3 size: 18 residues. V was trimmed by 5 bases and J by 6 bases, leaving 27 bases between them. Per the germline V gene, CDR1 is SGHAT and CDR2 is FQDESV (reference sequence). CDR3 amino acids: CASSQPRNERADGDTQYF. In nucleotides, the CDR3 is TGTGCCAGCAGCCAACCGCGAAACGAGCGGGCTGATGGGGATACGCAGTATTTT.

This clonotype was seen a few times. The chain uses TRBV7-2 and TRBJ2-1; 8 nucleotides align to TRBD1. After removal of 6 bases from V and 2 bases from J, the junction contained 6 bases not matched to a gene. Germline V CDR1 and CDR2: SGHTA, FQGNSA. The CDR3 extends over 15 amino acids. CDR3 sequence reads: CASSPGTGAYNEQFF. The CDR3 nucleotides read TGTGCCAGCAGTCCCGGGACAGGAGCCTACAATGAGCAGTTCTTC. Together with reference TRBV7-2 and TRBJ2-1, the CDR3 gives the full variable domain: GAGVSQSPSNKVTEKGKDVELRCDPISGHTALYWYRQSLGQGLEFLIYFQGNSAPDKSGLPSDRFSAERTGGSVSTLTIQRTQQEDSAVYLCASSPGTGAYNEQFFGPGTRLTVL.

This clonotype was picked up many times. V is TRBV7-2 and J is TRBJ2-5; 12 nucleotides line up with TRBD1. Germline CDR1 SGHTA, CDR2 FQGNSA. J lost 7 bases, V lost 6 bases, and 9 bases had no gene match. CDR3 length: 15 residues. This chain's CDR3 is CASRQGTGGRGTQYF. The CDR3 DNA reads TGTGCCAGCAGACAAGGGACAGGGGGCCGCGGGACCCAGTACTTC.

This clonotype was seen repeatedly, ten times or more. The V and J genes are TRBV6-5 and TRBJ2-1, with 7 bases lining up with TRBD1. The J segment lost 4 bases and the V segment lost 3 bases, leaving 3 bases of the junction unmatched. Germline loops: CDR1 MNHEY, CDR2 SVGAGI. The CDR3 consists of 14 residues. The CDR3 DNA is TGTGCCAGCAGTTATCGGACAGGATACAATGAGCAGTTCTTC. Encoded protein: CASSYRTGYNEQFF.

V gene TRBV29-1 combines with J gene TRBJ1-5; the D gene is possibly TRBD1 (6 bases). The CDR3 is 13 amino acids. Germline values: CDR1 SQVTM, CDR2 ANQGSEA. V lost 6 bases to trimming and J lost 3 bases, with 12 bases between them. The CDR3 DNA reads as TGCAGCGTAAGGGGGGGCATCAATCAGCCCCAGCATTTT. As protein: CSVRGGINQPQHF.

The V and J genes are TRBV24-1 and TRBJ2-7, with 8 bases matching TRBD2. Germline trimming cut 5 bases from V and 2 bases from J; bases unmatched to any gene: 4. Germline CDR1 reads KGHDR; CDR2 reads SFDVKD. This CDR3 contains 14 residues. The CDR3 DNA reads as TGTGCCACCAGTGGGACTAGCAGACCCTACGAGCAGTACTTC. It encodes CATSGTSRPYEQYF.

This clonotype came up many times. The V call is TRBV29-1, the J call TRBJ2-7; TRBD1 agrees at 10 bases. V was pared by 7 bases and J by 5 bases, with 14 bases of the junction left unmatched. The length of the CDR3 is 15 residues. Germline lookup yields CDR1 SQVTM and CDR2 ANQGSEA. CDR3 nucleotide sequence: TGCAGCGGCAGACTGGGGACAGGGGACGTGGACGAGCAGTACTTC. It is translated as CSGRLGTGDVDEQYF.

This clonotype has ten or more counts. The CDR3 loop is CSVGYAGDTQYF. The DNA of the CDR3 is TGCAGCGTGGGGTATGCGGGAGATACGCAGTATTTT. The chain combines TRBV29-1 with TRBJ2-3; D possibly corresponds to TRBD2 (5 bases). Looked up from germline, CDR1 is SQVTM and CDR2 is ANQGSEA. V was trimmed by 6 bases and J by 5 bases, leaving 12 bases between them. The CDR3 loop spans 12 amino acids.

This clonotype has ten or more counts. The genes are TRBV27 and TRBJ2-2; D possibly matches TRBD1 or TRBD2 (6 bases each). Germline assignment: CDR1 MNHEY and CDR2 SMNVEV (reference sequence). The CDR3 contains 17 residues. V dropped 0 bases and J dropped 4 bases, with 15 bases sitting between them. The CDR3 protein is CASSLSAPQGGTGELFF. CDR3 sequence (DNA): TGTGCCAGCAGTTTATCTGCCCCACAGGGAGGCACCGGGGAGCTGTTTTTT.

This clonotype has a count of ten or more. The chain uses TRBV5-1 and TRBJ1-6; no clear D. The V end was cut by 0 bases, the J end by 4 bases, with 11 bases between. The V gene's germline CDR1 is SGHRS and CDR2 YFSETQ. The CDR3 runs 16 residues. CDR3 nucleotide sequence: TGCGCCAGCAGCTTGGAGGGTGTTCGGTATAATTCACCCCTCCACTTT. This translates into CASSLEGVRYNSPLHF.

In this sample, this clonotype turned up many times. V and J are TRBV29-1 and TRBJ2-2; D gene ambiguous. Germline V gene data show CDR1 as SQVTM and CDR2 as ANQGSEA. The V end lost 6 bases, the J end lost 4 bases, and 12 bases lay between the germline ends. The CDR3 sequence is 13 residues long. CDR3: CSVKYESTGELFF. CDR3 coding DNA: TGCAGCGTCAAGTACGAGAGCACCGGGGAGCTGTTTTTT.

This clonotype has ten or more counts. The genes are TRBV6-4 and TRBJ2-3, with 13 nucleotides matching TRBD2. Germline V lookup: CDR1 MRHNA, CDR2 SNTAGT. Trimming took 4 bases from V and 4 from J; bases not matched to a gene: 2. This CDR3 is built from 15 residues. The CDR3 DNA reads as TGTGCCAGCAGTGTCACTAGCGGGGGGGCAGATACGCAGTATTTT. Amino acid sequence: CASSVTSGGADTQYF.

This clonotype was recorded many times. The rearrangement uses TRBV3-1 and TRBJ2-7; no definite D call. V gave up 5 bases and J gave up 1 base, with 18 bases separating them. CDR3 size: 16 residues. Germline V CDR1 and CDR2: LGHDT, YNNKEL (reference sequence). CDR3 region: CASSEGWGNPSYEQYF. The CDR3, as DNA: TGTGCCAGCAGCGAAGGGTGGGGAAACCCATCCTACGAGCAGTACTTC.